Listed below are T cell receptor beta chains from one sample, sequenced in a study of shared clonotypes between healthy human individuals. Repertoires were generated with immunoSEQ multiplex PCR, while TCRdb's copy carries only in-frame clones and drops some. The table has about 2.1 million clones, 80% to 95% seen once. The sample was naive CD8+ T cells from PBMCs. All receptors come from a man between 18 and 29 years old in good health. Some clones in this sample may be carry-over from other donors' samples. Both conserved end residues are part of each CDR3. A D gene is named only where the DNA matches it firmly. Expanded clones are given a class, and other clones once, few, many or no size at all.

>TRBJ2-1|.|TRBV27|.
TGTGCCAGCAGACAGATCAGGGACCCGGAGCAGTTCTTC
CASRQIRDPEQFF
>TRBJ2-2|.|TRBV11-2|.
TGTGCCAGCAGCTTAGTCCCCGACAAGACCGGGGAGCTGTTTTTT
CASSLVPDKTGELFF
>TRBJ2-5|TRBD2|TRBV27|.
TGTGCCAGCAGAAGGGGGACTAGCGGAGGAGGGTTTCAAGAGACCCAGTACTTC
CASRRGTSGGGFQETQYF
>TRBJ2-7|TRBD2|TRBV2|once
TGTGCCAGCACCCGAGCCACTAGCGGGGGCTACGAGCAGTACTTC
CASTRATSGGYEQYF
>TRBJ1-2|.|TRBV6-1|.
TGTGCCAGCAGGCCTAATATCGGGTATTTGGATGGCTACACCTTC
CASRPNIGYLDGYTF
>TRBJ1-1|.|TRBV6-5|.
TGTGCCAGCAGTTACTCCCCGACAGACCCGAACACTGAAGCTTTCTTT
CASSYSPTDPNTEAFF
>TRBJ1-2|.|TRBV7-9|.
TGTGCCAGCAGCTTAGGAGCAGATGGCTACACCTTC
CASSLGADGYTF
>TRBJ1-5|.|TRBV5-4|.
TGTGCCAGCAGCTTCAGGGGAGGCAATCAGCCCCAGCATTTT
CASSFRGGNQPQHF
>TRBJ1-2|.|TRBV21-1|.
TGTGCCAGCAGTTTGAGGGAAAGGGGTGGCTACACCTTC
CASSLRERGGYTF
>TRBJ2-7|TRBD2|TRBV6-6|.
TGTGCCAGCAGTCCTCGGGGGGGGGCCTACGAGCAGTACTTC
CASSPRGGAYEQYF
>TRBJ2-7|TRBD1|TRBV7-8|.
TGTGCCAGCAGCTTAGTAAATAGCAGGGGGCACGAGCAGTACTTC
CASSLVNSRGHEQYF
>TRBJ1-5|.|TRBV21-1|once
TGTGCCAGCAGCAAAAAGAGGGGGCCGGGCAATCAGCCCCAGCATTTT
CASSKKRGPGNQPQHF
>TRBJ1-3|.|TRBV4-3|.
TGCGCCAGCAGCCAAGATGGGGACACCATATATTTT
CASSQDGDTIYF
>TRBJ2-2|.|TRBV7-8|.
TGTGCCAGCAGCTTTATGGGGTATAACACCGGGGAGCTGTTTTTT
CASSFMGYNTGELFF
>TRBJ2-1|.|TRBV7-9|.
TGTGCCAGCACCAACAGCGGCAATGAGCAGTTCTTC
CASTNSGNEQFF
>TRBJ2-2|.|TRBV7-7|.
TGTGCCAGCAGCTTAGGGACGGTGAACACCGGGGAGCTGTTTTTT
CASSLGTVNTGELFF
>TRBJ2-7|TRBD1|TRBV30|.
TGTGCCTGGAGCGCCCTCGGGACAGGCTACCGCAGCTCCTACGAGCAGTACTTC
CAWSALGTGYRSSYEQYF
>TRBJ2-7|TRBD2|TRBV6-1|.
TGTGCCAGCAGTGGGCGCGGGAGGTCCTACGAGCAGTACTTC
CASSGRGRSYEQYF
>TRBJ1-5|TRBD1|TRBV6-6|.
TGTGCCAGCAGACCCAGGGCAGGGGGCGGGGGTCAGCCCCAGCATTTT
CASRPRAGGGGQPQHF
>TRBJ2-1|TRBD2|TRBV27|.
TGTGCCAGCAGGTTTGGTTCCGGGACTAGCATACACAATGAGCAGTTCTTC
CASRFGSGTSIHNEQFF
>TRBJ2-3|.|TRBV11-2|.
TGTGCCAGCAGCTTACCGGCCGATACGCAGTATTTT
CASSLPADTQYF
>TRBJ1-1|.|TRBV30|few
TGTGCCTGGAGTCCAAGTGAGGACACTGAAGCTTTCTTT
CAWSPSEDTEAFF
>TRBJ2-5|TRBD1|TRBV7-9|.
TGTGCCAGCAGCTTAAGGACAGGGGTTATTTTAGAGACCCAGTACTTC
CASSLRTGVILETQYF
>TRBJ2-7|.|TRBV27|.
TGTGCCAGCAGTTTAGGGCGTTCCTACGAGCAGTACTTC
CASSLGRSYEQYF
>TRBJ1-1|.|TRBV7-9|.
TGTGCCAGCAGCTCCCCAGGGAGAACTGAAGCTTTCTTT
CASSSPGRTEAFF
>TRBJ2-7|TRBD1|TRBV5-1|.
TGCGCCAGCAGCTCTCGAATCGGAGGACAGGGCGTCTACGAGCAGTACTTC
CASSSRIGGQGVYEQYF
>TRBJ2-1|TRBD2|TRBV19|.
TGTGCCAGTAGTATACAGCGGGAGAGCCCTGAGCAGTTCTTC
CASSIQRESPEQFF
>TRBJ2-7|TRBD2|TRBV7-2|.
TGTGCCAGCAGCTTAGCGGTAGCGGGAGGCTACGAGCAGTACTTC
CASSLAVAGGYEQYF
>TRBJ1-1|.|TRBV28|.
TGTGCCAGCAGTTTGATTCAGCTGAACACTGAAGCTTTCTTT
CASSLIQLNTEAFF
>TRBJ2-5|.|TRBV7-7|.
TGTGCCAGCACCTGGGCCCAGGAGACCCAGTACTTC
CASTWAQETQYF
>TRBJ2-3|TRBD2|TRBV6-1|.
TGTGCCAGCAGTGAGCTAGCGGGAGACAGCACAGATACGCAGTATTTT
CASSELAGDSTDTQYF
>TRBJ2-3|.|TRBV7-2|.
TGTGCCAGCAGCGAGGGTCGGGGGACGCAGTATTTT
CASSEGRGTQYF
>TRBJ2-7|.|TRBV6-1|.
TGTGCCACCGAGGTTTACGAGCAGTACTTC
CATEVYEQYF
>TRBJ2-3|.|TRBV19|.
TGTGCCAGTATGGGAGCGCGGGATAGGGGAGATACGCAGTATTTT
CASMGARDRGDTQYF
>TRBJ2-7|.|TRBV7-8|.
TGTGCCAGCAGCTTAGTTCACAGGAATAACTACGAGCAGTACTTC
CASSLVHRNNYEQYF
>TRBJ1-1|.|TRBV29-1|.
TGCAGCGTAAAAAAAATGAACACTGAAGCTTTCTTT
CSVKKMNTEAFF
>TRBJ2-7|TRBD1|TRBV11-2|.
TGTGCCAGCAGCTTAGTAAGGGGGACAGGGAGCTCCTACGAGCAGTACTTC
CASSLVRGTGSSYEQYF
>TRBJ2-2|.|TRBV7-6|.
TGTGCCAGCAGCCCAGTGGGTGGCGGGGAGCTGTTTTTT
CASSPVGGGELFF
>TRBJ2-3|.|TRBV19|.
TGTGCCCACAGTGGGGGGAGTAAGGCAGATACGCAGTATTTT
CAHSGGSKADTQYF
>TRBJ1-2|.|TRBV21-1|.
TGTGCCAGCAGCAAAGATCAAGGGTACTATGGCTACACCTTC
CASSKDQGYYGYTF
>TRBJ2-7|.|TRBV7-9|.
TGTGCCAGCAGCCCGGCAGGGCTCGGGCCCGAGCAGTACTTC
CASSPAGLGPEQYF
>TRBJ2-1|.|TRBV25-1|.
TGTGCCAGCAGTGAAAGTACGGGGGGCACTGAGCAGTTCTTC
CASSESTGGTEQFF
>TRBJ2-7|.|TRBV21-1|.
TGTGCCAGCTTGGATTCCTACGAGCAGTACTTC
CASLDSYEQYF
>TRBJ2-5|TRBD1|TRBV14|.
TGTGCCAGCAGCCAAGGCAGGGGGCTTTTAGAGACCCAGTACTTC
CASSQGRGLLETQYF
>TRBJ2-7|TRBD1|TRBV27|.
TGTGCCAGCAGCCTCCGGACAGGGGGGTACTACGAGCAGTACTTC
CASSLRTGGYYEQYF
>TRBJ1-2|TRBD1|TRBV5-1|.
TGCGCCAGCAGCCTACCGACAGGGCCTGAATGGGGCGGCTACACCTTC
CASSLPTGPEWGGYTF
>TRBJ2-3|.|TRBV7-6|.
TGTGCCAGCAGCCCTGACCTCCTCGCGCAGTATTTT
CASSPDLLAQYF
>TRBJ2-2|.|TRBV4-1|.
TGCGCCAGCAGCCAAGGGGCGGGATTCGCGAACACCGGGGAGCTGTTTTTT
CASSQGAGFANTGELFF
>TRBJ1-1|.|TRBV21-1|.
TGTGCCAGCGCGCCCCCCGGAAGACAGCTGAACACTGAAGCTTTCTTT
CASAPPGRQLNTEAFF
>TRBJ1-4|TRBD1|TRBV4-1|once
TGCGCCAGCCGGGACAGGGTGGTAACTAATGAAAAACTGTTTTTT
CASRDRVVTNEKLFF
>TRBJ1-5|.|TRBV9|.
TGTGCCAGCAGCGCTGGGGACAATCGCAATCAGCCCCAGCATTTT
CASSAGDNRNQPQHF
>TRBJ2-7|TRBD1|TRBV4-3|once
TGCGCCAGCAGCCCTGGACAGGGTTCCTACGAGCAGTACTTC
CASSPGQGSYEQYF
>TRBJ2-7|.|TRBV11-2|.
TGTGCCAGCAGCTCGAGGTCAGGGGGGGCCTACGAGCAGTACTTC
CASSSRSGGAYEQYF
>TRBJ2-7|TRBD2|TRBV5-4|.
TGTGCCAGCAGCACCCACGGGCGGGAGGGGGACGAGCAGTACTTC
CASSTHGREGDEQYF